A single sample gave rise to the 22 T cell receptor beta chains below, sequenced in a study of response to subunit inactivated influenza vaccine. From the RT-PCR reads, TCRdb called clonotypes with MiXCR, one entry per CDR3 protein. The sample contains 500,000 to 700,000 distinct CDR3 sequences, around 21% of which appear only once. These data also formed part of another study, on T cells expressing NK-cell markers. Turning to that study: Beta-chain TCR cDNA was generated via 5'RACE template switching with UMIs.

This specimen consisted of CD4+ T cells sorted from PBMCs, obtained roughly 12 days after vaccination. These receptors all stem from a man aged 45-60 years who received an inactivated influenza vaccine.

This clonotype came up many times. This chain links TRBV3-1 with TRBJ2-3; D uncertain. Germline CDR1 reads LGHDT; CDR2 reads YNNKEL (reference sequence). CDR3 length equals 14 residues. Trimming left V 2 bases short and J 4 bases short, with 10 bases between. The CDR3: CASSQFYPPDTQYF. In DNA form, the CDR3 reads TGTGCCAGCAGCCAATTTTACCCGCCAGATACGCAGTATTTT.

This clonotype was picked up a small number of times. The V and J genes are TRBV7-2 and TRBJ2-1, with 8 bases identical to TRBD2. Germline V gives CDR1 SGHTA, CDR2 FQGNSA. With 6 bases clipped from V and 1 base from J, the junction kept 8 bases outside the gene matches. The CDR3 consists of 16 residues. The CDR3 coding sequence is TGTGCCAGCAGTCCGGTAGCGGGACTGTCCTACAATGAGCAGTTCTTC. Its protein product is CASSPVAGLSYNEQFF.

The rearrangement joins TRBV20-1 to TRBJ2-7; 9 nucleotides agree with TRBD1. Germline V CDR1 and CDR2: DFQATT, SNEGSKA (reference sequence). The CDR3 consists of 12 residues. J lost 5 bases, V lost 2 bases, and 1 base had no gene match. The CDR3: CSARRDRDEQYF. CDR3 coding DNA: TGCAGTGCTAGACGGGACAGGGACGAGCAGTACTTC.

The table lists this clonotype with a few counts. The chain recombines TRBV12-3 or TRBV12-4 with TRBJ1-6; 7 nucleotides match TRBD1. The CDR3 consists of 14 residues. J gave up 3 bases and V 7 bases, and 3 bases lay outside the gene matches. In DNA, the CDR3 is TGTGCCAGCAACAGGGACAGCTATAATTCACCCCTCCACTTT. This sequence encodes CASNRDSYNSPLHF.

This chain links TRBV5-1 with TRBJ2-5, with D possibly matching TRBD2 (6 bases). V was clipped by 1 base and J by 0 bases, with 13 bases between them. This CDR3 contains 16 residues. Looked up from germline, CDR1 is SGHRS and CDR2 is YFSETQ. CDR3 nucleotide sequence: TGCGCCAGCAGCTTGTTCAGCGGCGGGGACCAAGAGACCCAGTACTTC. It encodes CASSLFSGGDQETQYF.

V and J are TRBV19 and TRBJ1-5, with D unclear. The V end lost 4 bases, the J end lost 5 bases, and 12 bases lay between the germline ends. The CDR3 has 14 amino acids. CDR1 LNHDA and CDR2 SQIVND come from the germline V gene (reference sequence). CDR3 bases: TGTGCCAGTAGTAGCCAAGGACGGTATCAGCCCCAGCATTTT. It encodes CASSSQGRYQPQHF.

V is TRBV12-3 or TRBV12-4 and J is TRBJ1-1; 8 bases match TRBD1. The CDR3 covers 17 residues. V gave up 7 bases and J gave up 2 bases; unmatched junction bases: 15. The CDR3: CASNLPRRQGFNTEAFF. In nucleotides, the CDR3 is TGTGCCAGCAACCTACCCCGACGACAGGGGTTCAACACTGAAGCTTTCTTT.

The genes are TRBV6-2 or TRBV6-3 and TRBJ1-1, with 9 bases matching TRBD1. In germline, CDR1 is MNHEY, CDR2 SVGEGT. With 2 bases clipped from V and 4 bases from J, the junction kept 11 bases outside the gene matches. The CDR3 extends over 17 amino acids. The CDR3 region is CASSYAGLGQGITEAFF. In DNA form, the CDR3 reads TGTGCCAGCAGTTACGCGGGCCTAGGACAGGGGATCACTGAAGCTTTCTTT.

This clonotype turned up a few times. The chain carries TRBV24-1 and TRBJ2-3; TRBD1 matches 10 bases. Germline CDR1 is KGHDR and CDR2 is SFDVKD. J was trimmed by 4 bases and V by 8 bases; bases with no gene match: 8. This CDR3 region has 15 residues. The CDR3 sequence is CATTPTGGSPDTQYF. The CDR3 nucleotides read TGTGCCACCACCCCGACAGGGGGCTCGCCAGATACGCAGTATTTT.

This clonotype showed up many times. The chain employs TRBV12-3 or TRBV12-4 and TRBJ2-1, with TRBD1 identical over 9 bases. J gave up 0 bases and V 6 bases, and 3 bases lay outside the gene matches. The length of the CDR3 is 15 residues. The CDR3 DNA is TGTGCCAGCAGCTCGACAGGGGGCTCCTACAATGAGCAGTTCTTC. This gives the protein CASSSTGGSYNEQFF.

CDR3 in amino acids: CATSRETSGRETQYF. The DNA of the CDR3 is TGTGCCACCAGCAGAGAGACTAGCGGGAGGGAAACGCAGTATTTT. The J gene is TRBJ2-3, the V gene TRBV15; 14 positions agree with TRBD2. The CDR3 is made up of 15 amino acids. V trimming: 0 bases; J trimming: 9 bases; junction bases outside the gene matches: 2. Germline V CDR1 and CDR2: LNHNV, YYDKDF (reference sequence).

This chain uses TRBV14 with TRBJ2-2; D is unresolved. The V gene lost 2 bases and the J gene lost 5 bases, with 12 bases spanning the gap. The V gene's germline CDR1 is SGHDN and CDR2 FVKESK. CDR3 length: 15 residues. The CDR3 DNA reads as TGTGCCAGCAGCCAATGGCTCACAGCGACCGGGGAGCTGTTTTTT. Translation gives CASSQWLTATGELFF.

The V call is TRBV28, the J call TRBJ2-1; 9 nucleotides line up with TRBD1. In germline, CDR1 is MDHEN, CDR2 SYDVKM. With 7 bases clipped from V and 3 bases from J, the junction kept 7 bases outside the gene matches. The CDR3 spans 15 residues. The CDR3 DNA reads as TGTGCCAGCAAACTGACAGGGGGAGACTACAATGAGCAGTTCTTC. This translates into CASKLTGGDYNEQFF.

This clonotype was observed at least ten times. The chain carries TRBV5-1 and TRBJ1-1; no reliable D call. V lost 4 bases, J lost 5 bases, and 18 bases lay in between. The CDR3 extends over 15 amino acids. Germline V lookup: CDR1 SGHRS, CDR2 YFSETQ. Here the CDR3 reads CASSNDGISGTEAFF. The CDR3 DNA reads TGCGCCAGCAGCAATGACGGGATCTCGGGAACTGAAGCTTTCTTT.

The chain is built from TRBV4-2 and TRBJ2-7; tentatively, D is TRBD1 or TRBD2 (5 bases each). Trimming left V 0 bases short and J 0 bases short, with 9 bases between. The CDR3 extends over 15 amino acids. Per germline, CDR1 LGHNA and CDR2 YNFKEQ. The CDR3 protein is CASSQEKGTSYEQYF. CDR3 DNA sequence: TGTGCCAGCAGCCAAGAGAAGGGGACCTCCTACGAGCAGTACTTC.

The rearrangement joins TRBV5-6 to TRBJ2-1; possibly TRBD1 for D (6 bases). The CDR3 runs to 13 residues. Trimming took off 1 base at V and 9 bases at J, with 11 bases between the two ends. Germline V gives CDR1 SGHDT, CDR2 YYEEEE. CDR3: CASSLRGGGEQFF. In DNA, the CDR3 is TGTGCCAGCAGCTTGCGAGGGGGTGGTGAGCAGTTCTTC.

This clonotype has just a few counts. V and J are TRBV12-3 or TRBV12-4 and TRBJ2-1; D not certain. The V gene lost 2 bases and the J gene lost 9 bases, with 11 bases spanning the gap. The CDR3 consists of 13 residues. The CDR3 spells CASSLRQDGEQFF. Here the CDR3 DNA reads TGTGCCAGCAGTTTAAGGCAGGACGGTGAGCAGTTCTTC.

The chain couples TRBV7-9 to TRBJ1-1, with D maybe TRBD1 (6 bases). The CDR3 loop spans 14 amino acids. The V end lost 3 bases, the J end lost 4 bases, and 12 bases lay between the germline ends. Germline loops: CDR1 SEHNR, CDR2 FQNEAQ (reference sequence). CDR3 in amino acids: CASSFRGIGTEAFF. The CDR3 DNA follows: TGTGCCAGCAGCTTCAGGGGTATCGGCACTGAAGCTTTCTTT. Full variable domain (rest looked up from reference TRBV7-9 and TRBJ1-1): DTGVSQNPRHKITKRGQNVTFRCDPISEHNRLYWYRQTLGQGPEFLTYFQNEAQLEKSRLLSDRFSAERPKGSFSTLEIQRTEQGDSAMYLCASSFRGIGTEAFFGQGTRLTVV.

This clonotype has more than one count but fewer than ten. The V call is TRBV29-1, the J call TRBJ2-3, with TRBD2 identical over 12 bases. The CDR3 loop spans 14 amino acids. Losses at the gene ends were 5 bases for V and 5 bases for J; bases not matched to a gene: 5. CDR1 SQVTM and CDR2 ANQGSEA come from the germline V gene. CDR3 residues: CSVTSGGRQDTQYF. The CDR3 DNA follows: TGCAGCGTTACTAGCGGGGGGAGACAAGATACGCAGTATTTT.

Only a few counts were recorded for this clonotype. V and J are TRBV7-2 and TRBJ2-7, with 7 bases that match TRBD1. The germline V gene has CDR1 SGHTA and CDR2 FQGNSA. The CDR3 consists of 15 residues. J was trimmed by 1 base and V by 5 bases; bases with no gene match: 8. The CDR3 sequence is CASSVWTGDSYEQYF. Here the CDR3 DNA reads TGTGCCAGCAGCGTGTGGACAGGAGATTCCTACGAGCAGTACTTC.

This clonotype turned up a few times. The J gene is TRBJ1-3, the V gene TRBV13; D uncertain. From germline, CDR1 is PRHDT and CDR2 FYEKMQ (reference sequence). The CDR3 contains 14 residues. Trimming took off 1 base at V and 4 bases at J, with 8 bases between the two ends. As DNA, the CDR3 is TGTGCCAGCAGCTTAGCCCCCGAAGGAAACACCATATATTTT. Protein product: CASSLAPEGNTIYF.

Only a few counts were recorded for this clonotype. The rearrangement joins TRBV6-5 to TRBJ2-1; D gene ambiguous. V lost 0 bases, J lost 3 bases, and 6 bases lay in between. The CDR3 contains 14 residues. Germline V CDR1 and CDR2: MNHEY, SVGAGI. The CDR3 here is CASSYSQVYNEQFF. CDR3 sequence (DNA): TGTGCCAGCAGTTACTCTCAAGTCTACAATGAGCAGTTCTTC.